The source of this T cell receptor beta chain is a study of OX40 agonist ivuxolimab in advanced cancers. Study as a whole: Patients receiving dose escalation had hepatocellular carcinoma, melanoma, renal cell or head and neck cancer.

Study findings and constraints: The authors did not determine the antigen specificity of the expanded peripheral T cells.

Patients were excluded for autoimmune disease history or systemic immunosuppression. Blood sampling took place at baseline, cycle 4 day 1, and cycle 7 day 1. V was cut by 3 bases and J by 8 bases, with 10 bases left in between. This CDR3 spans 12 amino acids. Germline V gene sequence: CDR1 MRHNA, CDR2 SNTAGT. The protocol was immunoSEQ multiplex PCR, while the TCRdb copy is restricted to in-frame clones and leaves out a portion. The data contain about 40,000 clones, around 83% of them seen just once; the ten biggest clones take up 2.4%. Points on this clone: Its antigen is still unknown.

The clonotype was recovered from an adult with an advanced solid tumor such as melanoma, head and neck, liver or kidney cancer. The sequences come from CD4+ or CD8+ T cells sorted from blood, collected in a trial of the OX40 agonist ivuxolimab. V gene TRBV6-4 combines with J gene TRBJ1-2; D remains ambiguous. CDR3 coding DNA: TGTGCCAGCAGTGAAATCCAGAAGGGCTACACCTTC. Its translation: CASSEIQKGYTF.